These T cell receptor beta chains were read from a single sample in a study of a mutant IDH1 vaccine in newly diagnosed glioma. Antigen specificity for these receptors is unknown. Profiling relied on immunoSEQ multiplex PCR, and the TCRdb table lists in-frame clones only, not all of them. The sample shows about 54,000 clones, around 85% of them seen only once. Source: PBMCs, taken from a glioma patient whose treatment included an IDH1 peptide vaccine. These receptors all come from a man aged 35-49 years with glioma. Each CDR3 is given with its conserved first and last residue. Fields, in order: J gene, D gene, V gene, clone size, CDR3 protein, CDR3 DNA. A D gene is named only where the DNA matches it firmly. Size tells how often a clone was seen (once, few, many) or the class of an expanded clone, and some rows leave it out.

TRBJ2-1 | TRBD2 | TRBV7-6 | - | CASSPGAGGSEQFF | TGTGCCAGCAGCCCAGGAGCGGGAGGGAGTGAGCAGTTCTTC
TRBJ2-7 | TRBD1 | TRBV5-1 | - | CASSLRTGAYYEQYF | TGCGCCAGCAGCTTGCGGACAGGGGCCTACTACGAGCAGTACTTC
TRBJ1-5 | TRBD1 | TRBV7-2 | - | CASSPGTGGTHQPQHF | TGTGCCAGCAGCCCCGGGACAGGGGGTACTCATCAGCCCCAGCATTTT
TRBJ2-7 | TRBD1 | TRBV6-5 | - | CASRQGASEQYF | TGTGCCAGCAGACAGGGGGCTAGTGAGCAGTACTTC
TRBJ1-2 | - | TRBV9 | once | CASMRGYSDGYTF | TGTGCCAGCATGCGGGGATACTCTGATGGCTACACCTTC
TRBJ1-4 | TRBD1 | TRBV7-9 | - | CASSLSGGMEKLFF | TGTGCCAGCAGCTTGTCAGGGGGCATGGAAAAACTGTTTTTT
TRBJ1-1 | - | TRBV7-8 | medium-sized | CASSLGSQGGGTEAFF | TGTGCCAGCAGCTTAGGGTCGCAGGGAGGGGGGACTGAAGCTTTCTTT
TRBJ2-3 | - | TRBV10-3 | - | CAISAGADGGTDTQYF | TGTGCCATCAGTGCGGGGGCCGATGGGGGCACAGATACGCAGTATTTT
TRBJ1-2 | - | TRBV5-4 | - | CASSEDSYGYTF | TGTGCCAGCAGCGAGGACAGCTATGGCTACACCTTC
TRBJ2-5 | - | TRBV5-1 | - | CASSLQQQETQYF | TGCGCCAGCAGCTTGCAACAGCAAGAGACCCAGTACTTC
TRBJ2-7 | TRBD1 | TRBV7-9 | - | CASSLEGERGLHEQYF | TGTGCCAGCAGCTTAGAGGGGGAGAGGGGGCTCCACGAGCAGTACTTC
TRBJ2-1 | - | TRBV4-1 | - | CASSHPEGGRGWPFF | TGCGCCAGCAGCCACCCCGAGGGGGGGCGGGGTTGGCCGTTCTTC
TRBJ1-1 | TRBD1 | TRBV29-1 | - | CSVKGTGGADTEAFF | TGCAGCGTGAAGGGGACAGGGGGCGCCGACACTGAAGCTTTCTTT
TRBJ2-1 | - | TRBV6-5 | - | CASSWGLGGNEQFF | TGTGCCAGCAGTTGGGGACTCGGAGGAAATGAGCAGTTCTTC
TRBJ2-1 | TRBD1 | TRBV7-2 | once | CASSIDGTGPYNEQFF | TGTGCCAGCAGCATAGACGGGACAGGCCCGTACAATGAGCAGTTCTTC
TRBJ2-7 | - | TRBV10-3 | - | CATAGQFSYEQYF | TGTGCCACCGCCGGACAGTTCTCCTACGAGCAGTACTTC
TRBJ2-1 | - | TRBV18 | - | CASSRNTVTGNEQFF | TGTGCCAGCTCACGAAACACTGTCACAGGGAATGAGCAGTTCTTC
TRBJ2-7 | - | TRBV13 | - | CASSLGPGAAYEQYF | TGTGCCAGCAGCTTAGGTCCCGGGGCGGCCTACGAGCAGTACTTC
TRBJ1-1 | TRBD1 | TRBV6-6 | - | CASSSSGGWTEAFF | TGTGCCAGCAGTTCCTCAGGGGGCTGGACTGAAGCTTTCTTT
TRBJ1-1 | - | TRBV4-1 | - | CASSPSGLTNTEAFF | TGCGCCAGCAGCCCATCGGGACTTACGAACACTGAAGCTTTCTTT